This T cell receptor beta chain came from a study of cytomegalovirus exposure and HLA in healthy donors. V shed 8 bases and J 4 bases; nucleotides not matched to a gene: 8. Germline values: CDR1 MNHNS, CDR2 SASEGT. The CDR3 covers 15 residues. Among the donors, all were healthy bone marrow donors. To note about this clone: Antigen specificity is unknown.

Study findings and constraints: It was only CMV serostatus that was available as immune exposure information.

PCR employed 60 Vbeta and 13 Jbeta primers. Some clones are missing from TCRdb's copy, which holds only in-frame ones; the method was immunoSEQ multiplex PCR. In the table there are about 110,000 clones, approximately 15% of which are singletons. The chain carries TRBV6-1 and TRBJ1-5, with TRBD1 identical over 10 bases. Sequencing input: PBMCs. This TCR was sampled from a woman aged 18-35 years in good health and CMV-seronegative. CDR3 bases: TGTGCCAGCCTCTCCGGGACAGGGGTGAATCAGCCCCAGCATTTT. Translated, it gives CASLSGTGVNQPQHF.